Listed below are T cell receptor beta chains from one sample, sequenced in a study of type 1 and type 2 diabetes patients. From the multiplex PCR reads, TCRdb called clonotypes with MiXCR, one entry per CDR3 protein. Among fewer than 350,000 distinct CDR3 sequences listed, 47% were seen once. Material for sequencing was peripheral blood mononuclear cells (PBMCs). The source is a man aged 18 to 29 with type 2 diabetes. CDR3s include the opening cysteine and the closing phenylalanine or tryptophan. Fields, in order: V gene, D gene, clone size, CDR3 protein. D genes are given only for firm matches. Some rows have no size entry. The others give once, few or many, or a class for an expanded clone.

TRBV15	TRBD1	few	CATSRQGSLSGELFF
TRBV12-3/TRBV12-4	NA	NA	CASSLGISSYNEQFF
TRBV7-8	NA	few	CASSLTDRESYEQYF
TRBV7-2	NA	NA	CASSVDSYGYTF
TRBV30	TRBD2	NA	CAWSTSGKGHPLRQYF
TRBV7-3	NA	NA	CASSLVGLNTGELFF
TRBV19	NA	NA	CASSIGGADTQYF
TRBV5-8	NA	NA	CASSLRTASYNEQFF
TRBV7-3	NA	many	CASSLYDRTFYSNQPQHF
TRBV28	TRBD1	NA	CASSDKTGLYEQYF
TRBV28	TRBD1	few	CASSFTTGGNTEAFF
TRBV12-3/TRBV12-4	TRBD1	NA	CASSPPTGVLGNQPQHF
TRBV7-2	TRBD1	few	CASSPSEGQGYEQYF
TRBV5-1	NA	NA	CASRSGVIGTDTQYF
TRBV11-2	NA	NA	CASSLPGVVPDTQYF
TRBV20-1	NA	NA	CSARRGGYYGYTF
TRBV13	NA	NA	CATYGLGGDTQYF
TRBV9	TRBD2	many	CASSVNSGDHEQYF
TRBV20-1	NA	few	CSANVGRGRTSYTF
TRBV7-3	TRBD2	few	CASSQSGRGATGELFF
TRBV2	NA	many	CASSEWGGRTEAFF
TRBV7-2	TRBD2	NA	CASSLGGTVSSYEQYF
TRBV19	TRBD1	NA	CASSPIDREGTEAFF
TRBV2	NA	many	CASSIELYGYTF
TRBV10-2	NA	NA	CASSKARSAGSYNEQFF
TRBV19	TRBD1	NA	CASRGTGDTGELFF
TRBV12-3/TRBV12-4	NA	NA	CASSAGSTNEKLFF
TRBV15	NA	NA	CATRPGVTDTQYF
TRBV19	TRBD1	few	CASSGTGTAEETQYF
TRBV15	NA	many	CATSRDRDFVGAETQYF
TRBV14	NA	NA	CASSPTLAHEDTEAFF
TRBV20-1	NA	NA	CSATRGNSNQPQHF
TRBV19	TRBD2	few	CASSITAGAWLTF
TRBV4-1	TRBD2	NA	CASSQEAGTSFLDTQYF
TRBV29-1	NA	few	CSVGLGDTIYF
TRBV4-3	TRBD1	NA	CASSQDGTGGTEAFF
TRBV7-8	NA	few	CASSEVGGGTEAFF
TRBV12-3/TRBV12-4	NA	few	CASSPRIDEQYF